The clone carrying this TCR beta chain was seen a few times. Next came a second PCR, run for about 6 to 11 cycles, which used a sample-barcoded 5' primer along with a J-beta primer mix. Each TCR beta cDNA got a 12-nucleotide random molecular identifier. TCRdb re-called the 5' RACE reads with MiXCR, one entry per CDR3 protein. Among about 680,000 distinct CDR3 sequences listed, about half were seen once. Isolation per sample recovered at least 6 million PBMCs. The sample originates from a study of blood T cells in healthy people across ages. Study-wide background: About one barcoded TCR beta cDNA was captured per two T cells.

CDR3 length equals 14 residues. V was trimmed by 5 bases and J by 5 bases, leaving 18 bases between them. The germline V gene encodes CDR1 SQVTM and CDR2 ANQGSEA. The sample taken for sequencing was blood. This clonotype was sampled from a woman aged 60-75 years in good health. V usage is TRBV29-1 and J usage is TRBJ2-5; D is perhaps TRBD1 or TRBD2 (5 bases each). The CDR3 nucleotides read TGCAGCGTTTCCGTGGGGCTGGGGAGCGAGACCCAGTACTTC. This codes for CSVSVGLGSETQYF.